A selection of T cell receptor beta chains follows, all from one sample in a study of pediatric ulcerative colitis. Clones were sequenced by immunoSEQ multiplex PCR, and TCRdb holds only the in-frame ones, with some missing. The sample has over 30,000 clones; roughly 81% are singletons. Sequencing used gut tissue. These receptors all come from a boy younger than 18 with mild ulcerative colitis. Both conserved end residues are trimmed from each CDR3. A D gene is named only where the DNA matches it firmly.

D: -
J: TRBJ1-1
V: TRBV25-1
CDR3: ASSTPGVTGTEAF

D: -
J: TRBJ2-3
V: TRBV13
CDR3: ASSLAPPWGKGDTQY

D: -
J: TRBJ2-2
V: TRBV29-1
CDR3: SVEVWGSGELF

D: TRBD1
J: TRBJ1-4
V: TRBV5-1
CDR3: ASSFGTGKHEKLF

D: -
J: TRBJ2-7
V: TRBV5-1
CDR3: ASSPGRLADHEQY

D: -
J: TRBJ1-1
V: TRBV7-2
CDR3: ASSLAGVEAF

D: -
J: TRBJ2-3
V: TRBV30
CDR3: AWGGGSTDTQY

D: -
J: TRBJ1-6
V: TRBV15
CDR3: ATSFQVAANSPLH

D: -
J: TRBJ2-5
V: TRBV9
CDR3: ASSVGNPLGQETQY

D: -
J: TRBJ2-3
V: TRBV5-1
CDR3: ASSPGPQGEDTQY

D: -
J: TRBJ1-5
V: TRBV6-5
CDR3: ASRRQGMGNQPQH

D: -
J: TRBJ1-1
V: TRBV9
CDR3: ASSPRAGQENTEAF

D: TRBD1
J: TRBJ2-5
V: TRBV29-1
CDR3: SGNRGETQY

D: -
J: TRBJ2-7
V: TRBV7-2
CDR3: ASSLVRDGTYEQY

D: -
J: TRBJ1-2
V: TRBV7-7
CDR3: ASSYGPIITGGYT

D: -
J: TRBJ2-1
V: TRBV5-1
CDR3: ASRRRQDNEQF

D: -
J: TRBJ2-5
V: TRBV5-1
CDR3: ASRPGTQETQY

D: -
J: TRBJ2-1
V: TRBV5-6
CDR3: ASSFPGGNEQF

D: -
J: TRBJ1-6
V: TRBV4-1
CDR3: ASSPALDRENSPLH

D: TRBD1
J: TRBJ1-1
V: TRBV28
CDR3: ASSFNRGWNTEAF

D: TRBD1
J: TRBJ1-1
V: TRBV4-2
CDR3: ASSQVPGGSMNTEAF

D: -
J: TRBJ1-1
V: TRBV5-1
CDR3: ASSSGVEAF

D: -
J: TRBJ1-1
V: TRBV10-1
CDR3: ASSDGDTEAF

D: TRBD1
J: TRBJ2-1
V: TRBV11-3
CDR3: ASSYRDRSYNEQF

D: TRBD1
J: TRBJ2-1
V: TRBV19
CDR3: ASSIVLGQGNEQF

D: -
J: TRBJ1-5
V: TRBV5-8
CDR3: ASSLTGHQPQH

D: TRBD1
J: TRBJ2-3
V: TRBV19
CDR3: ASQQGGVTDTQY

D: -
J: TRBJ2-3
V: TRBV5-4
CDR3: ASSSPGMTSTDTQY

D: -
J: TRBJ2-7
V: TRBV5-5
CDR3: ASTIRTDVSYEQY

D: -
J: TRBJ2-7
V: TRBV18
CDR3: ASSPLVGGRPYEQY

D: -
J: TRBJ1-1
V: TRBV15
CDR3: ATSRAPNTEAF

D: TRBD1
J: TRBJ1-1
V: TRBV6-6
CDR3: ASSYFQGGAF

D: TRBD1
J: TRBJ1-6
V: TRBV2
CDR3: ASSRQGRNSPLH

D: -
J: TRBJ1-4
V: TRBV2
CDR3: ASSSGTFYEKLF

D: -
J: TRBJ1-1
V: TRBV5-8
CDR3: ASSLGRNTEAF

D: -
J: TRBJ1-2
V: TRBV7-2
CDR3: ASSLVGWQDYGYT

D: -
J: TRBJ1-1
V: TRBV4-1
CDR3: ASSRQGRGFTEAF

D: -
J: TRBJ2-5
V: TRBV29-1
CDR3: SAPLGTRQETQY

D: TRBD1
J: TRBJ2-1
V: TRBV27
CDR3: ASSLTSPGQGRSEQF

D: -
J: TRBJ2-2
V: TRBV10-2
CDR3: ASSETQGTGELF

D: TRBD1
J: TRBJ1-6
V: TRBV30
CDR3: AWSLQGDSPLH

D: TRBD1
J: TRBJ1-1
V: TRBV15
CDR3: ATSRGPTGVTEAF

D: -
J: TRBJ2-7
V: TRBV29-1
CDR3: SVRVDSYEQY

D: TRBD2
J: TRBJ2-1
V: TRBV5-1
CDR3: ASSLRLARNEQF

D: TRBD1
J: TRBJ1-2
V: TRBV7-9
CDR3: ATQGAGGGYT

D: -
J: TRBJ1-1
V: TRBV9
CDR3: ASSPTVMNTEAF

D: -
J: TRBJ1-4
V: TRBV5-8
CDR3: ASSLAGHNEKLF

D: TRBD2
J: TRBJ2-3
V: TRBV2
CDR3: ASLAGGTDTQY

D: -
J: TRBJ1-1
V: TRBV9
CDR3: ASSGGRGNTEAF

D: -
J: TRBJ2-1
V: TRBV30
CDR3: ACTIEDYNEQF

D: -
J: TRBJ1-1
V: TRBV2
CDR3: ASSEVSSGTEAF

D: -
J: TRBJ1-1
V: TRBV30
CDR3: AWIWGERDTEAF

D: TRBD2
J: TRBJ2-5
V: TRBV30
CDR3: AWSRPPGLPQETQY

D: -
J: TRBJ1-1
V: TRBV11-2
CDR3: ASSSAYRDYTEAF

D: -
J: TRBJ2-7
V: TRBV5-8
CDR3: ASSLAVIYEQY

D: TRBD1
J: TRBJ2-7
V: TRBV5-4
CDR3: ASSLVGTGFYEQY

D: TRBD1
J: TRBJ1-1
V: TRBV7-3
CDR3: ASSPNRGTEAF

D: TRBD1
J: TRBJ2-6
V: TRBV11-3
CDR3: ASSAGQGLPGANVLT

D: TRBD2
J: TRBJ2-7
V: TRBV11-3
CDR3: ASSPGLAFLYEQY